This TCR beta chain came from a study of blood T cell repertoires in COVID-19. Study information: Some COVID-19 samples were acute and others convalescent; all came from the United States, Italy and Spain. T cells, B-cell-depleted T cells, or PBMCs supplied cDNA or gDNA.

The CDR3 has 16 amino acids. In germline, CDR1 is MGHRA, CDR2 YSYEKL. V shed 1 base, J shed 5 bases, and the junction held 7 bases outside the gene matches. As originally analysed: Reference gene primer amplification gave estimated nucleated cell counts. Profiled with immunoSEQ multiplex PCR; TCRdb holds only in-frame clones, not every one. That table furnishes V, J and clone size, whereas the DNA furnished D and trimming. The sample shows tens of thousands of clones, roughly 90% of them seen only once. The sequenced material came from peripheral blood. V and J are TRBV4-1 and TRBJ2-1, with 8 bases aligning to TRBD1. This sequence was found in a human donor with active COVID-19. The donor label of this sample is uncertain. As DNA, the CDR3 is TGCGCCAGCAGCCAAGTCCAACAGGGGGTAAACAATGAGCAGTTCTTC. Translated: CASSQVQQGVNNEQFF.